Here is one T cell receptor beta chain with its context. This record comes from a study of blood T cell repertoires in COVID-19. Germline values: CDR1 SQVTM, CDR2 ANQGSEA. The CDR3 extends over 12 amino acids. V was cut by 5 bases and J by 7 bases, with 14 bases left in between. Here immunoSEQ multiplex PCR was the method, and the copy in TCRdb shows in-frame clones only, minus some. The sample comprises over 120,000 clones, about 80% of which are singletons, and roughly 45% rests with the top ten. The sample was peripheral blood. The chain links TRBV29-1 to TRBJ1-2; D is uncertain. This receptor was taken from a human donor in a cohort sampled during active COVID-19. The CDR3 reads CSVWWRDGGYTF. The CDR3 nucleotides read TGCAGCGTTTGGTGGAGGGATGGTGGCTACACCTTC.